Described below is a single T cell receptor (beta chain) sequence and its context. What it binds is not known. This may arise from a read error, as a much more abundant clone is one base away. The authors used template switching to add a universal primer site and gave cDNA unique molecular identifiers. MiXCR, run by TCRdb on the 5' RACE reads, gives a single entry per CDR3 protein. The sample holds about 1.7 million distinct CDR3 sequences, about 31% seen once. The data stem from a study of identical twins. The study's findings and limits: Findings came from cross-sectional statistics, without long-term follow-up of donors. The presence of invariant MAIT and iNKT cells could partly confound analyses of zero-insertion sequences.

The sequence was collected from a newborn girl in good health. Sequencing was performed on cord blood.

In DNA form, the CDR3 reads TGTGCCGGCAGCGCACGCCGGAATGAGGGGAAACTGTTTTTT. Encoded protein: CAGSARRNEGKLFF. J is TRBJ1-4 and V is TRBV11-1, with D perhaps matching TRBD1 (5 bases). The CDR3 extends over 14 amino acids. Germline V CDR1 and CDR2: SGHAT, FQDESV (reference sequence).